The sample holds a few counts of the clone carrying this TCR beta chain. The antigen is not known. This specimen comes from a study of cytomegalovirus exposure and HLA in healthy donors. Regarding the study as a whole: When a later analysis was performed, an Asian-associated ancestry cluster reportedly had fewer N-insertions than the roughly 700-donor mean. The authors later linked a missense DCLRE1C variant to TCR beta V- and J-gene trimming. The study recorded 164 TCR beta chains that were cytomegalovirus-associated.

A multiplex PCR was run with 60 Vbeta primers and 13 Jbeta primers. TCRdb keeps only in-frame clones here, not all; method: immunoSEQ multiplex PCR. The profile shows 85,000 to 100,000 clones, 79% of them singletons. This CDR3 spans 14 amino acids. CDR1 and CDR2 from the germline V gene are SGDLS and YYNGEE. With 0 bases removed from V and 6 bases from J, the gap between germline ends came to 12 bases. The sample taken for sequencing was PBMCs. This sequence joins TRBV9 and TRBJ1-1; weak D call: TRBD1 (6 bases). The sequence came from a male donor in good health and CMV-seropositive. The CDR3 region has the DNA TGTGCCAGCAGCGTAGTGCCGACAGGCCCTGAAGCTTTCTTT. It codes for CASSVVPTGPEAFF.